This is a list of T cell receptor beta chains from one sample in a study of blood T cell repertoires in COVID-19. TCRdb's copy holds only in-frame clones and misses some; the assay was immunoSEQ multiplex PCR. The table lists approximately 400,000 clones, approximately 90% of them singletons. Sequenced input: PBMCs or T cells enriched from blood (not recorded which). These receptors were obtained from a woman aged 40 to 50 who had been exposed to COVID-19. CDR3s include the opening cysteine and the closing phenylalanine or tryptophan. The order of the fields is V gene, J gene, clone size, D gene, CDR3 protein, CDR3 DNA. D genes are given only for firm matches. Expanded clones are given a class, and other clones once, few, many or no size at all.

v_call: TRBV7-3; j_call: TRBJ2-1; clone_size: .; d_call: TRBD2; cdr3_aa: CASSHGLAAYNEQFF; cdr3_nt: TGTGCCAGCAGCCACGGACTAGCGGCCTACAATGAGCAGTTCTTC
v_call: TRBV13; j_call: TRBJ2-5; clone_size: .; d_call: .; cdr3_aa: CASSQTGQETQYF; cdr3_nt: TGTGCCAGCAGCCAAACGGGGCAAGAGACCCAGTACTTC
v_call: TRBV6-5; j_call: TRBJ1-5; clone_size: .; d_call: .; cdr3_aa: CASSTKSNQPQHF; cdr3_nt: TGTGCCAGCAGTACAAAGTCGAATCAGCCCCAGCATTTT
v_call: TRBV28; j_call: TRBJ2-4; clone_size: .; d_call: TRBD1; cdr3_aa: CASSLFPDRSSKNIQYF; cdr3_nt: TGTGCCAGCAGTTTATTTCCGGACAGGTCGTCCAAAAACATTCAGTACTTC
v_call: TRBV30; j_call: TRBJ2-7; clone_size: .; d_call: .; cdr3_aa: CAWKSGSYEQYF; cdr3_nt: TGTGCCTGGAAGTCAGGCTCCTACGAGCAGTACTTC
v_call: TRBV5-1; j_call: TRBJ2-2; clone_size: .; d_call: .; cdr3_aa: CASSFRLVGTGELFF; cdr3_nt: TGCGCCAGCAGCTTCCGACTAGTTGGCACCGGGGAGCTGTTTTTT
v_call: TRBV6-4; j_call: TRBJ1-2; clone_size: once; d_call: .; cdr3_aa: CASSDSRFYRWVGYGYTF; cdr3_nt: TGTGCCAGCAGTGATTCCCGCTTTTACAGGTGGGTTGGCTATGGCTACACCTTC
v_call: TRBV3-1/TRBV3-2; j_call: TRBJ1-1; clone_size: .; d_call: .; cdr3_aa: CASSLNFQGYTEAFF; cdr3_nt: TGTGCCAGCAGCCTTAATTTTCAGGGGTACACTGAAGCTTTCTTT
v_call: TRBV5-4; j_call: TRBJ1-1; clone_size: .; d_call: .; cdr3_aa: CASSPGGAQGRTEAFF; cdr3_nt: TGTGCCAGCAGTCCGGGGGGGGCGCAAGGAAGGACTGAAGCTTTCTTT
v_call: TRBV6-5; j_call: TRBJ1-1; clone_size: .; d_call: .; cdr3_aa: CASSYSPGWVQAFF; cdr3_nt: TGTGCCAGCAGTTACTCGCCAGGGTGGGTCCAAGCTTTCTTT
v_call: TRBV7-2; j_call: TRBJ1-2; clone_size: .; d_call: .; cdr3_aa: CASSLATRGNYGYTF; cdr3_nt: TGTGCCAGCAGCTTAGCGACTAGAGGGAACTATGGCTACACCTTC
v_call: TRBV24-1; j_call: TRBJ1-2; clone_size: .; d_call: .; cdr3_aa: CATSDRTGDGFHGYTF; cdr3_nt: TGTGCCACCAGTGATCGGACGGGGGACGGTTTCCATGGCTACACCTTC
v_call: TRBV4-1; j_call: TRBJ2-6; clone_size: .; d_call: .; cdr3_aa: CASSQTGDYSGANVLTF; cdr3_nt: TGCGCCAGCAGCCAGACAGGGGACTACTCTGGGGCCAACGTCCTGACTTTC
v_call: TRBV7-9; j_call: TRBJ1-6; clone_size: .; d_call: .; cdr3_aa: CASSLAQGMQNSPLHF; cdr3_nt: TGTGCCAGCAGCTTGGCGCAGGGCATGCAGAATTCACCCCTCCACTTT
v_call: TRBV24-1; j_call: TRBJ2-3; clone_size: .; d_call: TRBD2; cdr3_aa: CATSDSRLAGDFYTDTQYF; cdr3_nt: TGTGCCACCAGTGACTCTCGACTAGCGGGAGATTTCTACACAGATACGCAGTATTTT
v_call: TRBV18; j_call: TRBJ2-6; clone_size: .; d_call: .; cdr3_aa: CASSPLTAGGANVLTF; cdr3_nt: TGTGCCAGCTCACCACTCACGGCGGGTGGGGCCAACGTCCTGACTTTC
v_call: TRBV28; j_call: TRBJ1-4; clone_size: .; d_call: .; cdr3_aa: CASSRGDTGEKLFF; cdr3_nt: TGTGCCAGCAGCCGGGGGGACACGGGTGAAAAACTGTTTTTT
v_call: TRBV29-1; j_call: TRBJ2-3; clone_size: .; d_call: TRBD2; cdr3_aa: CSVDLGGSGRSQYF; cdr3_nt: TGCAGCGTTGATTTGGGTGGTAGCGGGAGGTCGCAGTATTTT
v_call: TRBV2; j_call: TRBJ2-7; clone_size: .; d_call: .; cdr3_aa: CASRKVGAYEQYF; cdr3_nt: TGTGCCAGCAGAAAGGTAGGGGCTTACGAGCAGTACTTC
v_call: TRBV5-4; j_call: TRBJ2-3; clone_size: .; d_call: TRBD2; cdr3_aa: CASSLAGGYRTQYF; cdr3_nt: TGTGCCAGCAGCTTAGCGGGAGGGTACCGTACGCAGTATTTT
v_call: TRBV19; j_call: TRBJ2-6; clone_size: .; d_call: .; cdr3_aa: CASSTGVSGANVLTF; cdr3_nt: TGTGCCAGTAGTACCGGAGTATCTGGGGCCAACGTCCTGACTTTC
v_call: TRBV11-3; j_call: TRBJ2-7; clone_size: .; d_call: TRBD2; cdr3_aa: CASSLFSGGNSYEQYF; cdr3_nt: TGTGCCAGCAGCCTTTTTAGCGGGGGTAACTCCTACGAGCAGTACTTC
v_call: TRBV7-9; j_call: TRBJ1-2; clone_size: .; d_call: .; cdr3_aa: CASRPGSYGYTF; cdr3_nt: TGTGCCAGCAGGCCAGGGTCCTATGGCTACACCTTC
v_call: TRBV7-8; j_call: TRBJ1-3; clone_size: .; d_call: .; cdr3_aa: CASSLGASGNTIYF; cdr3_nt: TGTGCCAGCAGCTTGGGGGCCTCTGGAAACACCATATATTTT
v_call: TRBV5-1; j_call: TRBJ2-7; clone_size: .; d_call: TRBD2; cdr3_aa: CASSLGSAASGTYEQYF; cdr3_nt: TGCGCCAGCAGCTTGGGATCCGCGGCTAGCGGCACCTACGAGCAGTACTTC
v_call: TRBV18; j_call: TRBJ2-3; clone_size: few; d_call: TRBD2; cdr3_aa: CASSPLRLAGQSTDTQYF; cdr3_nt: TGTGCCAGCTCACCCCTCCGACTAGCGGGACAAAGCACAGATACGCAGTATTTT
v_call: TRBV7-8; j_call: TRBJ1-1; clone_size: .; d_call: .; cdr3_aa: CASSRRAAPGTEAFF; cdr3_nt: TGTGCCAGCAGCCGCCGGGCGGCCCCGGGAACTGAAGCTTTCTTT
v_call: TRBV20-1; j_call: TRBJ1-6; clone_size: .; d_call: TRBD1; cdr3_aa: CSASMSGQGNSPLHF; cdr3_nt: TGCAGTGCTAGTATGTCGGGACAGGGAAATTCACCCCTCCACTTT
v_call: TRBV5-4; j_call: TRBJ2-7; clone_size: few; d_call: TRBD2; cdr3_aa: CASSPTSGQQYF; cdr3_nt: TGTGCCAGCAGCCCTACTAGCGGGCAGCAGTACTTC
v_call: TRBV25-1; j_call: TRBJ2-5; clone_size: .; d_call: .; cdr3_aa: CASSTNRLTGETQYF; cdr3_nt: TGTGCCAGCAGTACTAACAGGCTAACGGGAGAGACCCAGTACTTC
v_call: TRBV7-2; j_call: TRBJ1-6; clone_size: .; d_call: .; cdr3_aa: CASSPRGGSYNSPLHF; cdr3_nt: TGTGCCAGCAGCCCAAGAGGGGGCTCCTATAATTCACCCCTCCACTTT
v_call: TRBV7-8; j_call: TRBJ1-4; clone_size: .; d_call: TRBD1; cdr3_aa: CASSSPGQGATTNEKLFF; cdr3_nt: TGTGCCAGCAGCTCGCCGGGACAGGGGGCTACGACTAATGAAAAACTGTTTTTT
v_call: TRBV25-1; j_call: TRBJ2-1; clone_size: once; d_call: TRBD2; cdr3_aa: CASSEAGGNEQFF; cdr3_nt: TGTGCCAGCAGTGAAGCGGGAGGCAATGAGCAGTTCTTC
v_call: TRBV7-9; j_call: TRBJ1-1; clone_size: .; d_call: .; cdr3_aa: CASSPLTEAFF; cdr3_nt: TGTGCCAGCAGCCCCCTGACTGAAGCTTTCTTT
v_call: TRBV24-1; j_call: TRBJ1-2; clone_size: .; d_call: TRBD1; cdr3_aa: CATSDKGQDYGYTF; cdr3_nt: TGTGCCACCAGTGATAAGGGACAGGACTATGGCTACACCTTC
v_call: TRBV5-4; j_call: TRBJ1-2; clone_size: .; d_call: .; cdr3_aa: CASTFAGGRRGYTF; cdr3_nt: TGTGCCAGCACCTTTGCCGGGGGGCGTCGGGGCTACACCTTC
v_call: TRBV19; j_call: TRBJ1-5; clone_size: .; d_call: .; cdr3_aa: CASSTVGASNQPQHF; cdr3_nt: TGTGCCAGTAGTACCGTGGGGGCTAGCAATCAGCCCCAGCATTTT
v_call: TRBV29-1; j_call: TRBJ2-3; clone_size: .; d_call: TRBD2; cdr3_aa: CSVDWSSGGFTDTQYF; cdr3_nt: TGCAGCGTTGATTGGTCGAGCGGGGGGTTCACAGATACGCAGTATTTT
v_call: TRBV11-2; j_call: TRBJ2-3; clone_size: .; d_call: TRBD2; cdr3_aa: CASSPGGWGLAGDTQYF; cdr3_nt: TGTGCCAGCAGCCCAGGGGGTTGGGGACTAGCGGGGGATACGCAGTATTTT
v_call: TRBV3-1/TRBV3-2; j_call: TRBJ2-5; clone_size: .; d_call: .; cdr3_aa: CASRQTGRETQYF; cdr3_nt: TGTGCCAGCAGGCAAACAGGACGAGAGACCCAGTACTTC
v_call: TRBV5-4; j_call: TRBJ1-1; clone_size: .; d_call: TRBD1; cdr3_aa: CASSFPTGGRINTEAFF; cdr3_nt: TGTGCCAGCAGCTTCCCGACAGGGGGAAGAATAAACACTGAAGCTTTCTTT
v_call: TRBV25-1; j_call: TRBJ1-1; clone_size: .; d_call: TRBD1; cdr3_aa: CASRVGGQNTEAFF; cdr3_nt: TGTGCCAGCCGGGTAGGGGGCCAGAACACTGAAGCTTTCTTT
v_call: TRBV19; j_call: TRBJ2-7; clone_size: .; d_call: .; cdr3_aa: CASTGRLGEQYF; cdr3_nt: TGTGCCAGTACTGGGCGCCTCGGCGAGCAGTACTTC
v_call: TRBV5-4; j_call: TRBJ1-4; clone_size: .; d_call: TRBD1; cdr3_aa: CASSVNRGPANEKLFF; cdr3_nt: TGTGCCAGCAGCGTTAACAGGGGTCCGGCTAATGAAAAACTGTTTTTT